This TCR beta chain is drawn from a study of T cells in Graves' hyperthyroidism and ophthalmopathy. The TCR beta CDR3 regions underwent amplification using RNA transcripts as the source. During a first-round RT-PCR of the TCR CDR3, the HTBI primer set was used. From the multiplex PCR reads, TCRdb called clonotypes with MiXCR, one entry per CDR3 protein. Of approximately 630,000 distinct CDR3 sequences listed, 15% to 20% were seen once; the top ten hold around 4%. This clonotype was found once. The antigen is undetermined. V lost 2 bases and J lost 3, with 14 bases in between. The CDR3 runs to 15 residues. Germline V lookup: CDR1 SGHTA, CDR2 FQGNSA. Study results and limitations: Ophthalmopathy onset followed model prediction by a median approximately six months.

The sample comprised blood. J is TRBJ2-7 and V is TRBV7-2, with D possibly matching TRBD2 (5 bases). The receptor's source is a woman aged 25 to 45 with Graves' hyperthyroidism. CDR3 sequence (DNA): TGTGCCAGCAGCTTAAGGTCCGGGGTTGTCTACGAGCAGTACTTC. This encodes CASSLRSGVVYEQYF.